A single T cell receptor (beta chain) is shown here with its context. The target antigen is unknown. The data were obtained in a study of T cell responses to AZD1222 COVID-19 vaccine. The method was immunoSEQ multiplex PCR; TCRdb's version includes in-frame clones alone and lacks a portion of them. The sample yields 130,000 or so clones, about 89% seen once. Study findings and constraints: Reportedly, nearly half the spike-specific TCRs target unmutated variant regions. Repertoires were obtained only post-peak T cell response. Clonal diversity may have been underestimated, and the donors were mostly white British, with more females than males. Vaccine-related CD4 TCRs covered spike, predominating at 160-218 and 743-854.

This receptor was taken from an adult in good health. Sample: peripheral blood, taken on day 0 of MenACWY control vaccination.

The CDR3 bases are TGTGCCAGCAGCGCGACAGGGTTAGGAAACACCATATATTTT. Translated, it gives CASSATGLGNTIYF. This rearrangement joins TRBV11-2 to TRBJ1-3; 7 nucleotides match TRBD1. The V and J ends lost 5 bases and 4 bases, in that order; junction bases with no gene match: 5. The CDR3 sequence is 14 residues long. Germline V gene sequence: CDR1 SGHAT, CDR2 FQNNGV.